The 13 T cell receptor beta chains listed next were all sequenced from one sample in a study of blood T cells in healthy people across ages. PCR was performed a second time for roughly 7 to 12 cycles using a sample-barcoded 5' primer and a J-beta primer mix. TCRdb re-called the 5' RACE reads with MiXCR, one entry per CDR3 protein. This sample has 1.5 million to 2 million distinct CDR3 sequences, with roughly 52% found just once. Sequenced: blood. These receptors were taken from a woman in her thirties or forties in good health.

The V call is TRBV4-2, the J call TRBJ1-1; D call uncertain. Trimming removed 6 bases at V and 6 bases at J, with 11 bases between. The V gene's germline CDR1 is LGHNA and CDR2 YNFKEQ. The CDR3 loop spans 12 amino acids. The DNA for the CDR3 is TGTGCCAGCAGTCCATCGGACTCTGAAGCTTTCTTT. Its translation: CASSPSDSEAFF.

Points on this clonotype: As the CDR3 is not closed by the conserved phenylalanine or tryptophan, this likely results from a read error. V gene TRBV6-1 combines with J gene TRBJ2-1; 9 nucleotides align to TRBD1. Germline loops: CDR1 MNHNS, CDR2 SASEGT. The J segment lost 6 bases and the V segment lost 2 bases, leaving 11 bases of the junction unmatched. This CDR3 is 17 amino acids long. The CDR3 nucleotides read TGTGCCAGCAGTGAAACAGGGGGCGCGTTGTTGGTCAATGAGCAGTTCTTA. Its protein is CASSETGGALLVNEQFL.

This clonotype was detected a few times. This chain links TRBV6-5 with TRBJ2-3, with 8 bases lining up with TRBD1. The V gene end was trimmed by 0 bases and the J gene end by 5 bases; junction bases not matched to a gene: 10. This CDR3 region has 17 residues. The germline gives CDR1 MNHEY, CDR2 SVGAGI. CDR3 sequence: CASSYSSFGTGGDTQYF. The CDR3 region has the DNA TGTGCCAGCAGTTACTCCTCGTTCGGAACAGGGGGAGATACGCAGTATTTT.

This clonotype was observed a single time. V usage is TRBV20-1 and J usage is TRBJ2-3; TRBD1 agrees at 7 bases. Losses at the gene ends were 6 bases for V and 3 bases for J; bases not matched to a gene: 9. CDR1 is DFQATT, CDR2 SNEGSKA, per germline (reference sequence). The CDR3 has 14 residues. Here the CDR3 DNA reads TGCAGTGCCCCCCCCGCCAGGGGGACAGATACGCAGTATTTT. Translated, it gives CSAPPARGTDTQYF.

This clonotype was seen more than once but under ten times. V and J are TRBV6-5 and TRBJ2-7; 9 nucleotides agree with TRBD2. Judging by the DNA end, TRBJ2-5 fits better; the J call may be wrong. Germline CDR1 and CDR2: MNHEY and SVGAGI. CDR3 length: 18 residues. The CDR3, as DNA: TGTGCCAGCAGTTACGTGGGGACGGCGTTAGCGGGGGAAGAGACCCAGTACTTC. Translated: CASSYVGTALAGEETQYF.

The chain links TRBV20-1 to TRBJ2-1; D gene ambiguous. V was clipped by 0 bases and J by 0 bases, with 12 bases between them. The CDR3 length is 16 residues. CDR1 is DFQATT, CDR2 SNEGSKA, per germline (reference sequence). The CDR3, as DNA: TGCAGTGCTAGAGATCGGTACAGTACCTCCTACAATGAGCAGTTCTTC. Translating it yields CSARDRYSTSYNEQFF.

The J gene is TRBJ1-2, the V gene TRBV27; 11 bases align to TRBD1. The V gene's germline CDR1 is MNHEY and CDR2 SMNVEV (reference sequence). Trimming cost V 7 bases and J 2 bases; bases outside gene matches: 6. The CDR3 has 15 residues. The CDR3 region is CASMPWTGGNYGYTF. Here the CDR3 DNA reads TGTGCCAGCATGCCTTGGACAGGGGGCAACTATGGCTACACCTTC.

V gene TRBV9 combines with J gene TRBJ2-5; TRBD2 matches 8 bases. CDR1 is SGDLS and CDR2 is YYNGEE in the germline V gene. The CDR3 spans 16 residues. V lost 2 bases and J lost 1; bases outside the gene matches: 7. CDR3 residues: CASSVDPGGFQETQYF. The CDR3 nucleotides read TGTGCCAGCAGCGTTGACCCGGGGGGGTTCCAAGAGACCCAGTACTTC.

The chain employs TRBV24-1 and TRBJ1-2; tentative D call: TRBD1 (6 bases). This CDR3 region has 13 residues. V lost 6 bases and J 2 bases, leaving 9 bases between the germline ends. CDR1 and CDR2 (germline): KGHDR, SFDVKD. CDR3 bases: TGTGCCACCAGTAGGACAGAAAACTATGGCTACACCTTC. This translates into CATSRTENYGYTF.

This clonotype was detected once. This chain joins TRBV20-1 and TRBJ2-7; D perhaps matches TRBD2 (6 bases). V was trimmed by 3 bases and J by 7 bases, leaving 25 bases between them. The CDR3 runs 16 residues. Germline values: CDR1 DFQATT, CDR2 SNEGSKA (reference sequence). The CDR3, as DNA: TGCAGTGCTAGGTCGCGGGGCAACCAACCTTACAATGAGCAGTACTTC. Translated: CSARSRGNQPYNEQYF.

V is TRBV6-2 or TRBV6-3 and J is TRBJ2-7; D call uncertain. The CDR3 has 11 amino acids. CDR1 and CDR2 (germline): MNHEY, SVGEGT. Trimming took off 8 bases at V and 3 bases at J, with 8 bases between the two ends. The CDR3 loop is CASDSGYEQYF. CDR3 sequence (DNA): TGTGCCAGCGACTCGGGCTACGAGCAGTACTTC.

This chain links TRBV4-2 with TRBJ2-1; 11 nucleotides line up with TRBD1. The ends lost 0 bases at V and 9 bases at J; junction bases unmatched: 7. The CDR3 is made up of 16 amino acids. The germline CDR1 and CDR2 sequences are LGHNA and YNFKEQ. The CDR3: CASSQDQIGTGGEQFF. CDR3 nucleotides: TGTGCCAGCAGCCAAGATCAAATTGGGACAGGGGGTGAGCAGTTCTTC.

The CDR3 protein is CSAARQGIDTQYF. In DNA form, the CDR3 reads TGCAGTGCTGCCAGACAGGGTATAGATACGCAGTATTTT. The chain employs TRBV20-1 and TRBJ2-3; 7 nucleotides line up with TRBD1. V shed 5 bases, J shed 5 bases, and the junction held 7 bases outside the gene matches. The germline V gene encodes CDR1 DFQATT and CDR2 SNEGSKA (reference sequence). The CDR3 is 13 residues long.